These 29 T cell receptor beta chains were sequenced from one sample in a study of tissue T cells after allogeneic stem cell transplantation. TCRdb keeps only in-frame clones here, not all; method: immunoSEQ multiplex PCR. Of a few thousand clones detected, around 32% appear once; the ten largest clones hold under 7%. Time point specified: mouse harvest day 14 after allogeneic transplant. Tail vein injection delivered 10^7 T-cell-depleted bone marrow cells and 10^6 splenic CD5+ T cells. Input material: skin. The receptors shown here come from a female BALB/c mouse given C57BL/6 T cells with graft-versus-host disease after an allogeneic hematopoietic cell transplant.

In the case of this clone: The gene names here belong to mouse. The CDR3 loop reads CASSLRDWGGFEQYF. The covered CDR3 bases are TGTGCCAGCTCTCTCAGGGACTGGGGGGGCTTTGAACAGTAC. The genes are TRBV12-2 and TRBJ2-7; 14 bases agree with TRBD2. The CDR3 extends 1 residue past the end of the read, so its final part is completed from the germline J gene. The V segment lost 0 bases and the J segment 6 bases; nucleotides outside the gene matches: 3. The CDR3 is made up of 15 amino acids. CDR1 and CDR2 (germline): SGHLS, HYDKME.

Turning to this clone: Gene names are mouse gene names. The CDR3 is CASKRETNTGQLYF. The covered CDR3 bases are TGTGCCAGCAAGAGGGAGACAAACACCGGGCAGCTCTAC. The rearrangement uses TRBV15 and TRBJ2-2; D not certain. The CDR3 end falls 1 residue outside the read, so it is completed with the germline J gene. Germline V CDR1 and CDR2: SGHND, FRSKSL. The V end was cut by 7 bases, the J end by 0 bases, with 9 bases between. The CDR3 is 14 amino acids. The variable domain in full, with the rest retrieved from reference TRBV15 and TRBJ2-2, is DAGVTQTPRHEVAEKGQTIILKCEPVSGHNDLFWYRQTKIQGLELLSYFRSKSLMEDGGAFKDRFKAEMLNSSFSTLKIQPTEPKDSAVYLCASKRETNTGQLYFGEGSKLTVL.

This clone has only a few counts. The genes are named according to mouse. The CDR3 end falls 1 residue outside the read, so it is completed with the germline J gene. The chain combines TRBV26 with TRBJ2-7; D perhaps matches TRBD1 (5 bases). V dropped 6 bases and J dropped 6 bases, with 9 bases sitting between them. This CDR3 has 11 amino acids. Germline-derived CDR1 and CDR2 are KGHPV and FQNQEV (reference sequence). The CDR3 loop is CASSPRVEQYF. The sequenced part of the CDR3 DNA is TGTGCCAGCAGCCCCAGGGTTGAACAGTAC.

In the case of this clone: The gene names given are mouse names. The CDR3 end lies 1 residue beyond the end of the read and is filled in from the germline J gene. This rearrangement joins TRBV12-1 to TRBJ2-7; D gene unclear. The CDR3 spans 15 residues. CDR1 is SGHSN, CDR2 HYEKVE, per germline. V lost 2 bases and J lost 0, with 13 bases in between. The CDR3: CASSPRLRSSYEQYF. The CDR3 DNA, read in part, is TGTGCCAGCTCTCCTCGACTCAGGAGCTCCTATGAACAGTAC. Full variable domain (rest looked up from reference TRBV12-1 and TRBJ2-7): DSGVVQSPRHIIKEKGGRSVLTCIPISGHSNVVWYQQTLGKELKFLIQHYEKVERDKGFLPSRFSVQQFDDYHSEMNMSALELEDSAMYFCASSPRLRSSYEQYFGPGTRLTVL.

This clone is labeled as large. The genes are named according to mouse. The read ends 1 residue shy of where the CDR3 ends; the end is completed using the germline J gene. The chain carries TRBV13-1 and TRBJ2-7, with 9 bases aligning to TRBD2. The CDR3 runs to 13 residues. Germline CDR1 reads NSHNY; CDR2 reads SYGAGN. V trimming: 5 bases; J trimming: 6 bases; junction bases outside the gene matches: 6. The CDR3 sequence: CASRSGTGIEQYF. The sequenced part of the CDR3 DNA is TGTGCCAGCAGATCCGGGACTGGGATTGAACAGTAC.

This clone appeared once. Gene labels here are mouse ones. The read halts 1 residue ahead of the CDR3 end, with the missing end drawn from the germline J gene. The rearrangement uses TRBV20 and TRBJ1-5; 7 bases map to TRBD1. Looked up from germline, CDR1 is GFQATS and CDR2 is STVNSAI. The CDR3 covers 13 residues. After removal of 5 bases from V and 0 bases from J, the junction contained 1 base not matched to a gene. The CDR3 spells CGAGTDNNQAPLF. CDR3 DNA, as far as it was read: TGTGGTGCTGGGACAGATAACAACCAGGCTCCGCTT.

This clone was observed a handful of times. Mouse gene names and germline throughout. Read coverage stops 1 residue before the CDR3 terminus; the germline J gene supplies the remainder. The chain recombines TRBV23 with TRBJ1-4; the D segment call TRBD1 is taken from the table without a DNA check. Germline CDR1 reads KGHTA; CDR2 reads FQNQQP. CDR3 length: 15 amino acids. Partial CDR3 DNA: TGCTCCAGCAGGCCGGGACAGGGGTACAACGAAAGATTATTT. Translated, it gives CSSRPGQGYNERLF. The entire CDR3 protein reads CSSRPGQGYNERLFF.

This clone is medium-sized. All gene names here are mouse names. The DNA ends 1 residue before the CDR3 does, and the rest of the CDR3 is filled in from the germline J gene. The chain recombines TRBV26 with TRBJ2-7; 10 bases are shared with TRBD2. The V segment lost 6 bases and the J segment 4 bases; nucleotides outside the gene matches: 3. CDR3 size: 13 residues. Germline V gene lookup returns CDR1 KGHPV and CDR2 FQNQEV (reference sequence). The part of the CDR3 DNA that was read is TGTGCCAGCAGCGGGACTGGGGTTTATGAACAGTAC. Its protein product is CASSGTGVYEQY. The whole CDR3 region reads CASSGTGVYEQYF.

On this clone: All gene names here are mouse names. The CDR3 end lies 1 residue beyond the end of the read and is filled in from the germline J gene. V usage is TRBV12-1 and J usage is TRBJ1-3; a weak D match, TRBD1 (5 bases). V dropped 2 bases and J dropped 0 bases, with 10 bases sitting between them. Per the germline V gene, CDR1 is SGHSN and CDR2 is HYEKVE. This CDR3 is 15 amino acids long. CDR3 residues: CASSRGAGSGNTLYF. Partial CDR3 DNA: TGTGCCAGCTCTCGGGGCGCGGGTTCTGGAAATACGCTCTAT. Complete variable domain (other parts from reference TRBV12-1 and TRBJ1-3): DSGVVQSPRHIIKEKGGRSVLTCIPISGHSNVVWYQQTLGKELKFLIQHYEKVERDKGFLPSRFSVQQFDDYHSEMNMSALELEDSAMYFCASSRGAGSGNTLYFGEGSRLIVV.

Worth noting for this clone: Gene names and germline refer to mouse. The read terminates 1 residue ahead of where the CDR3 ends, so the germline J gene completes it. V is TRBV26 and J is TRBJ2-1, with TRBD2 as a possible D gene (5 bases). Trimming removed 5 bases from V and 3 bases from J, with 5 bases in between. Germline V CDR1 and CDR2: KGHPV, FQNQEV (reference sequence). The CDR3 is made up of 12 amino acids. CDR3 residues: CASSWGYAEQFF. The CDR3 DNA, read in part, is TGTGCCAGCAGTTGGGGCTATGCTGAGCAGTTC.

By sample share, this clone is medium-sized (0.01 to 0.1%). Gene names follow the mouse nomenclature. The sequence runs out 1 residue before the end of the CDR3; the remainder is reconstructed from the germline J gene. The chain recombines TRBV26 with TRBJ2-3; weak D call: TRBD1 (6 bases). Germline V gives CDR1 KGHPV, CDR2 FQNQEV (reference sequence). The ends were cut back, 2 bases at V and 1 base at J, with 10 bases in the middle. The CDR3 has 15 residues. CDR3 loop: CASSLQGSGAETLYF. CDR3 DNA (partial): TGTGCCAGCAGTCTGCAGGGGAGCGGTGCAGAAACGCTGTAT.

Regarding this clone: Mouse names are used for the genes. The read halts 1 residue ahead of the CDR3 end, with the missing end drawn from the germline J gene. The gene calls are TRBV3 and TRBJ2-4; 11 nucleotides agree with TRBD2. CDR1 is SNHLY and CDR2 is FYNGKV in the germline V gene (reference sequence). Trimming at V came to 4 bases and at J to 4 bases, leaving 1 base not matched to a gene. CDR3 length equals 14 residues. The CDR3 region is CASSSGLGENTLYF. Partial CDR3 DNA: TGTGCCAGCAGCTCGGGACTGGGGGAAAACACCTTGTAC.

Only a few counts were recorded for this clone. Gene names are the mouse ones. The CDR3 extends 1 residue past the end of the read, so its final part is completed from the germline J gene. The sample carries other DNA sequences with the same CDR3. This chain links TRBV26 with TRBJ2-4; no clear D. Germline lookup yields CDR1 KGHPV and CDR2 FQNQEV (reference sequence). The CDR3 is 14 residues long. V shed 2 bases and J shed 0 bases, with 6 bases lying between them. CDR3 DNA (partial): TGTGCCAGCAGTCTGAGCAGTAGTCAAAACACCTTGTAC. Translated, it gives CASSLSSSQNTLY. The entire CDR3 protein reads CASSLSSSQNTLYF.

Concerning this clone: Genes here carry mouse names. The sequence runs out 1 residue before the end of the CDR3; the remainder is reconstructed from the germline J gene. The chain recombines TRBV1 with TRBJ2-2, with a tentative D call TRBD1 (6 bases). This CDR3 contains 15 residues. V lost 3 bases, J lost 2 bases, and 10 bases lay in between. The germline V gene has CDR1 NSQYPW and CDR2 LRSPGD (reference sequence). The sequenced part of the CDR3 DNA is TGCACCTGCAGTGCCCCCACAGGGAACACCGGGCAGCTCTAC. Protein product: CTCSAPTGNTGQLY. The whole CDR3 sequence reads CTCSAPTGNTGQLYF.

This clone was seen more than once but under ten times. Gene names follow the mouse nomenclature. CDR3 residues: CASSFDRYEQYF. The CDR3 DNA, read in part, is TGTGCCAGCAGCTTTGACAGATATGAACAGTAC. The rearrangement joins TRBV3 to TRBJ2-7; tentative D call: TRBD1 (5 bases). The observed sequence ends 1 residue before the CDR3 terminus, with the missing tail filled in from the germline J gene. V lost 3 bases and J lost 4, with 7 bases in between. This CDR3 has 12 amino acids. Germline CDR1 SNHLY, CDR2 FYNGKV (reference sequence).

As concerns this clone: The genes and germline here are from mouse. The read ends 1 residue before the CDR3 terminus; that terminus is restored from the germline J gene. Additional DNA sequences in this sample encode the identical CDR3. This chain links TRBV3 with TRBJ2-4, with TRBD2 identical over 9 bases. The CDR3 sequence is 14 residues long. V trimming: 4 bases; J trimming: 3 bases; junction bases outside the gene matches: 2. Germline-derived CDR1 and CDR2 are SNHLY and FYNGKV (reference sequence). CDR3 loop: CASSSDWGQNTLYF. The sequenced CDR3 bases are TGTGCCAGCAGCTCCGACTGGGGGCAAAACACCTTGTAC.

In regard to this clone: Genes and germline come from the mouse. The CDR3 end is not reached by the read, which stops 1 residue before it; the germline J gene fills it in. V gene TRBV26 combines with J gene TRBJ1-1; no reliable D call. V lost 4 bases to trimming and J lost 0 bases, with 3 bases between them. The CDR3 spans 12 residues. The germline V gene has CDR1 KGHPV and CDR2 FQNQEV (reference sequence). This CDR3 is CASSQQNTEVFF. The CDR3 bases that were read are TGTGCCAGCAGTCAACAGAACACAGAAGTCTTC. The entire variable domain, with the rest obtained from reference TRBV26 and TRBJ1-1, is as follows: NSKVIQTPRYLVKGQGQKAKMRCIPEKGHPVVFWYQQNKNNEFKFLINFQNQEVLQQIDMTEKRFSAECPSNSPCSLEIQSSEAGDSALYLCASSQQNTEVFFGKGTRLTVV.

This clone appeared a few times. The listed genes are named as in mouse. The CDR3 is cut off 1 residue early in the read; its end comes from the germline J gene. The genes are TRBV26 and TRBJ2-7; the match to TRBD2 covers 9 bases. Germline lookup yields CDR1 KGHPV and CDR2 FQNQEV (reference sequence). V lost 1 base to trimming and J lost 5 bases; unmatched junction nucleotides: 3. This CDR3 comprises 14 residues. The part of the CDR3 DNA that was read is TGTGCCAGCAGTCTGTTCCTGGGGGGGAATGAACAGTAC. The encoded protein is CASSLFLGGNEQY. The whole CDR3 protein is CASSLFLGGNEQYF.

About this clone: The gene names given are mouse names. With the read ending 1 residue before the CDR3 end, the germline J gene is used to fill in that end. The gene calls are TRBV20 and TRBJ2-3; TRBD2 agrees at 7 bases. The CDR3 is 15 amino acids. Trimming cost V 0 bases and J 0 bases; bases outside gene matches: 3. The germline gives CDR1 GFQATS, CDR2 STVNSAI. The part of the CDR3 DNA that was read is TGTGGTGCTAGGGACTGGGGGACTAGTGCAGAAACGCTGTAT. Amino acid sequence: CGARDWGTSAETLY. The CDR3 in full is CGARDWGTSAETLYF.

This clone was picked up a small number of times. The gene names here belong to mouse. The sequenced part of the CDR3 DNA is TGTGCCAGCAGTTTAGGCCAACAATATGAACAGTAC. Protein: CASSLGQQYEQY. In full, the CDR3 is CASSLGQQYEQYF. The J gene is TRBJ2-7, the V gene TRBV15; no clear D gene. The DNA ends 1 residue before the CDR3 does, and the rest of the CDR3 is filled in from the germline J gene. V dropped 1 base and J dropped 4 bases, with 8 bases sitting between them. Per germline, CDR1 SGHND and CDR2 FRSKSL. The CDR3 has 13 residues.

The table lists this clone with a few counts. The genes are named according to mouse. The CDR3 is cut off 1 residue early in the read; its end comes from the germline J gene. The chain employs TRBV5 and TRBJ2-7; D is possibly TRBD1 (6 bases). From germline, CDR1 is LGHNA and CDR2 YNLKQL (reference sequence). CDR3 length: 12 amino acids. V was shortened by 5 bases and J by 4 bases, with 9 bases between the two germline ends. Incomplete CDR3 DNA: TGTGCCAGCAGCGGGGACATTTATGAACAGTAC. Its protein product is CASSGDIYEQY. The full CDR3 reads CASSGDIYEQYF.

This clone was counted a few times. Mouse gene names apply. The read comes to an end 1 residue before the CDR3 does, leaving the germline J gene to fill in the end. The gene calls are TRBV31 and TRBJ2-5; TRBD1 agrees at 7 bases. Germline values: CDR1 GKSSPN, CDR2 SITVG. The CDR3 covers 13 residues. V was clipped by 1 base and J by 5 bases; unmatched bases: 3. CDR3 DNA, as far as it was read: TGTGCCTGGAGTCACAGGGGAGGAGACACCCAGTAC. Translation gives CAWSHRGGDTQY. The CDR3 in its entirety is CAWSHRGGDTQYF. The full variable domain, with the rest looked up from reference TRBV31 and TRBJ2-5, is AQTIHQWPVAEIKAVGSPLSLGCTIKGKSSPNLYWYWQATGGTLQQLFYSITVGQVESVVQLNLSASRPKDDQFILSTEKLLLSHSGFYLCAWSHRGGDTQYFGPGTRLLVL.

In its sample, this clone was seen a few times. All gene names here are mouse names. CDR3 DNA, as far as it was read: TGTGCCTGGAGTCAAGGGGTGGCAGAAGTCTTC. Protein sequence: CAWSQGVAEVF. The CDR3 reads in full as CAWSQGVAEVFF. The chain couples TRBV31 to TRBJ1-1; the D gene is possibly TRBD1 (5 bases). The read ends 1 residue early relative to the CDR3; the germline J gene fills the gap. Germline loops: CDR1 GKSSPN, CDR2 SITVG. The V end was cut by 1 base, the J end by 6 bases, with 9 bases between. This CDR3 is 12 amino acids long.

As regards this clone: The genes are named according to mouse. With the read ending 1 residue before the CDR3 end, the germline J gene is used to fill in that end. The chain employs TRBV23 and TRBJ2-3; the table's TRBD2 call for D was not verified on the DNA. The CDR3 is made up of 17 amino acids. Germline V lookup: CDR1 KGHTA, CDR2 FQNQQP. CDR3 sequence: CSSSQSRGGSSAETLYF. The CDR3 DNA, read in part, is TGCTCCAGCAGTCAATCGAGGGGGGGGTCTAGTGCAGAAACGCTGTAT.

Concerning this clone itself: Mouse gene names apply. Read data end 1 residue before the CDR3 end; the end is taken from the germline J gene. The rearrangement joins TRBV3 to TRBJ2-5; the D call may be TRBD1 or TRBD2 (6 bases each). The CDR3 is 13 residues long. The V gene's germline CDR1 is SNHLY and CDR2 FYNGKV (reference sequence). The V end lost 1 base, the J end lost 6 bases, and 8 bases lay between the germline ends. Incomplete CDR3 DNA: TGTGCCAGCAGCTTAGGGGGGCGGGACACCCAGTAC. Its protein product is CASSLGGRDTQY. The entire CDR3 sequence reads CASSLGGRDTQYF.

This clone is medium-sized within its sample. All gene names here are mouse names. The sequence runs out 1 residue before the end of the CDR3; the remainder is reconstructed from the germline J gene. The chain joins TRBV26 to TRBJ2-2, with 8 nucleotides matching TRBD2. Germline trimming cut 5 bases from V and 4 bases from J; bases unmatched to any gene: 3. The length of the CDR3 is 14 residues. The V gene's germline CDR1 is KGHPV and CDR2 FQNQEV (reference sequence). CDR3 sequence: CASSLTGATGQLYF. The DNA read from the CDR3 is TGTGCCAGCAGTTTGACTGGGGCCACCGGGCAGCTCTAC.

A note on this clone: Germline and genes here are mouse. With the read ending 1 residue before the CDR3 end, the germline J gene is used to fill in that end. The gene calls are TRBV3 and TRBJ1-2; D is unclear. V lost 1 base and J lost 0, with 6 bases in between. This CDR3 region has 14 residues. Germline lookup yields CDR1 SNHLY and CDR2 FYNGKV (reference sequence). This CDR3 is CASSLGRPNSDYTF. The sequenced CDR3 bases are TGTGCCAGCAGCTTAGGCAGGCCAAACTCCGACTACACC.

As concerns this clone: Gene names follow the mouse nomenclature. The read is 1 residue too short to cover the CDR3 end, so that end is filled in from the germline J gene. This chain connects TRBV31 to TRBJ2-4; D not resolved. The CDR3 is 14 amino acids. The V end lost 5 bases, the J end lost 1 base, and 13 bases lay between the germline ends. Germline assignment: CDR1 GKSSPN and CDR2 SITVG. The CDR3 DNA, read in part, is TGTGCCTGGCCCCCTTCCACGGGTCAAAACACCTTGTAC. Residues: CAWPPSTGQNTLY. The entire CDR3 is CAWPPSTGQNTLYF. Together with reference TRBV31 and TRBJ2-4, the CDR3 gives the full variable domain: AQTIHQWPVAEIKAVGSPLSLGCTIKGKSSPNLYWYWQATGGTLQQLFYSITVGQVESVVQLNLSASRPKDDQFILSTEKLLLSHSGFYLCAWPPSTGQNTLYFGAGTRLSVL.

This clone was seen more than once but under ten times. Genes here carry mouse names. The CDR3 end lies 1 residue beyond the end of the read and is filled in from the germline J gene. The rearrangement links TRBV3 to TRBJ2-7, with D possibly matching TRBD1 (6 bases). Germline V gene sequence: CDR1 SNHLY, CDR2 FYNGKV (reference sequence). Trimming took off 1 base at V and 7 bases at J, with 11 bases between the two ends. There are 13 residues in the CDR3. CDR3 sequence: CASSLERGREQYF. The part of the CDR3 DNA that was read is TGTGCCAGCAGCTTAGAAAGGGGGAGGGAACAGTAC.